Following are 27 T cell receptor beta chains from one sample sequenced in a study of blood T cell repertoires in COVID-19. Profiling relied on immunoSEQ multiplex PCR, and the TCRdb table lists in-frame clones only, not all of them. Of about 190,000 clones listed, roughly 84% are singletons. Input material: PBMCs or T cells enriched from blood (not recorded which). The receptors originated from a woman aged 30 to 39 who had recovered from COVID-19.

This clone was detected once. The chain links TRBV5-6 to TRBJ2-1, with 10 nucleotides matching TRBD2. Germline assignment: CDR1 SGHDT and CDR2 YYEEEE. The CDR3 consists of 16 residues. V lost 5 bases, J lost 1 base, and 6 bases stayed unmatched. CDR3 sequence reads: CASRNPSGGSYNEQFF. The CDR3 DNA reads as TGTGCCAGCAGAAACCCTAGCGGGGGTTCCTACAATGAGCAGTTCTTC.

The CDR3: CAISVGQGGAKNIQYF. The CDR3 coding sequence is TGTGCCATCAGCGTCGGACAGGGAGGGGCCAAAAACATTCAGTACTTC. The chain combines TRBV10-3 with TRBJ2-4, with D perhaps TRBD1 (8 bases). V lost 6 bases and J lost 1, with 16 bases in between. CDR1 and CDR2 from the germline V gene are ENHRY and SYGVKD. CDR3 size: 16 residues.

V gene TRBV5-1 combines with J gene TRBJ1-4, with D perhaps matching TRBD1 (5 bases). Trimming removed 3 bases at V and 7 bases at J, with 22 bases between. Germline CDR1 reads SGHRS; CDR2 reads YFSETQ. The CDR3 totals 17 residues. The CDR3 nucleotides read TGCGCCAGCAGCTCCCGGGCGCGGGGTAGGGGCGGTGAAAAACTGTTTTTT. It yields the protein CASSSRARGRGGEKLFF.

This sequence joins TRBV28 and TRBJ1-6, with TRBD1 matching 7 bases. From germline, CDR1 is MDHEN and CDR2 SYDVKM. CDR3 size: 15 residues. The trim removed 1 base at V and 9 bases at J, leaving 6 bases unmatched. CDR3 coding DNA: TGTGCCAGCAGTTTATCGACAGGGCCCACTTCACCCCTCCACTTT. This encodes CASSLSTGPTSPLHF.

The V and J genes are TRBV24-1 and TRBJ2-7; 7 nucleotides align to TRBD1. The CDR3 spans 16 residues. Germline assignment: CDR1 KGHDR and CDR2 SFDVKD. V lost 1 base to trimming and J lost 2 bases; unmatched junction nucleotides: 7. CDR3: CATSDLSPRGPYEQYV. The CDR3 coding sequence is TGTGCCACCAGTGATTTAAGCCCAAGGGGGCCCTACGAGCAGTACGTC.

The chain uses TRBV7-2 and TRBJ2-7, with a possible D match to TRBD2 (6 bases). V lost 1 base to trimming and J lost 3 bases, with 13 bases between them. Germline V CDR1 and CDR2: SGHTA, FQGNSA. The CDR3 is made up of 15 amino acids. The CDR3 DNA is TGTGCCAGCAGCTTAGATCGGGGAGGCTTCTACGAGCAGTACGTC. This gives the protein CASSLDRGGFYEQYV.

CDR3 coding DNA: TGTGCCAGCAGCCTGGTTCCTAGCGGGAGCGGGAATGAGCAGTTCTTC. Its protein is CASSLVPSGSGNEQFF. V usage is TRBV9 and J usage is TRBJ2-1; 10 nucleotides match TRBD2. The germline CDR1 and CDR2 sequences are SGDLS and YYNGEE. The V segment lost 4 bases and the J segment 7 bases; nucleotides outside the gene matches: 11. The CDR3 consists of 16 residues.

The chain couples TRBV18 to TRBJ1-2; D possibly corresponds to TRBD1 (5 bases). Germline assignment: CDR1 KGHSH and CDR2 LQKENI. The length of the CDR3 is 13 residues. Trimming stripped 0 bases from V and 8 bases from J, with 10 bases between. The CDR3 here is CASSPPDRSGYTF. DNA for the CDR3: TGTGCCAGCTCACCACCCGACAGATCCGGCTACACCTTC.

This clone was seen only a few times. The chain recombines TRBV6-2 or TRBV6-3 with TRBJ2-7; 9 bases map to TRBD2. Germline loops: CDR1 MNHEY, CDR2 SVGEGT. The junction had 11 bases not matched to a gene; V was cut back by 6 bases and J by 5 bases. The length of the CDR3 is 15 residues. Here the CDR3 reads CASSQPLSGRHEQYF. The CDR3, as DNA: TGTGCCAGCAGCCAACCATTAAGCGGGAGGCACGAGCAGTACTTC.

The J gene is TRBJ2-5, the V gene TRBV7-9; no clear D gene. The V gene's germline CDR1 is SEHNR and CDR2 FQNEAQ (reference sequence). The CDR3 spans 14 residues. The V gene lost 1 base and the J gene lost 4 bases, with 10 bases spanning the gap. The CDR3 loop reads CASSLVGHSETQYF. The CDR3 bases are TGTGCCAGCAGCTTAGTTGGCCATTCAGAGACCCAGTACTTC.

The chain recombines TRBV20-1 with TRBJ1-1; weak D call: TRBD1 (5 bases). The V and J ends lost 3 bases and 1 base respectively, with 9 bases between them. This CDR3 spans 13 amino acids. Germline V gene sequence: CDR1 DFQATT, CDR2 SNEGSKA (reference sequence). The CDR3, as DNA: TGCAGTGCTAGTGGGGACTGGAACACTGAAGCTTTCTTT. It encodes CSASGDWNTEAFF.

This sequence joins TRBV7-9 and TRBJ1-2, with 7 bases aligning to TRBD1. The CDR3 spans 16 residues. Per the germline V gene, CDR1 is SEHNR and CDR2 is FQNEAQ (reference sequence). The junction had 7 bases not matched to a gene; V was cut back by 0 bases and J by 3 bases. The CDR3 DNA is TGTGCCAGCAGCTTAGCACAAGGACAGGTGGACTATGGCTACACCTTC. This gives the protein CASSLAQGQVDYGYTF.

The rearrangement joins TRBV5-6 to TRBJ1-2; 11 bases align to TRBD1. The germline CDR1 and CDR2 sequences are SGHDT and YYEEEE. V shed 6 bases and J 2 bases; nucleotides not matched to a gene: 9. The CDR3 totals 16 residues. The CDR3 here is CASTSPGTGGNYGYTF. The CDR3, as DNA: TGTGCCAGCACCTCGCCCGGGACAGGGGGAAACTATGGCTACACCTTC.

V and J are TRBV11-2 and TRBJ2-5; D gene unclear. The CDR3 runs 15 residues. Germline values: CDR1 SGHAT, CDR2 FQNNGV. The V gene lost 0 bases and the J gene lost 0 bases, with 8 bases spanning the gap. The CDR3 sequence is CASSLERPYQETQYF. The CDR3 nucleotides read TGTGCCAGCAGCTTAGAGCGCCCTTACCAAGAGACCCAGTACTTC. Full variable domain (outside the CDR3, taken from reference TRBV11-2 and TRBJ2-5): EAGVAQSPRYKIIEKRQSVAFWCNPISGHATLYWYQQILGQGPKLLIQFQNNGVVDDSQLPKDRFSAERLKGVDSTLKIQPAKLEDSAVYLCASSLERPYQETQYFGPGTRLLVL.

V and J are TRBV6-5 and TRBJ2-3; 7 bases are a match to TRBD2. Trimming removed 8 bases from V and 0 bases from J; junction bases left unmatched: 5. CDR1 and CDR2 (germline): MNHEY, SVGAGI. The CDR3 length is 14 residues. The CDR3 reads CASRGEGSTDTQYF. CDR3 DNA sequence: TGTGCCAGCCGGGGGGAAGGGAGCACAGATACGCAGTATTTT.

The gene calls are TRBV14 and TRBJ2-5; D perhaps matches TRBD1 (6 bases). Germline V lookup: CDR1 SGHDN, CDR2 FVKESK. The CDR3 length is 14 residues. V shed 4 bases and J shed 5 bases, with 14 bases lying between them. The CDR3 sequence is CASSRDTGSETQYF. The CDR3, as DNA: TGTGCCAGCAGCCGTGACACAGGGTCCGAGACCCAGTACTTC.

The rearrangement joins TRBV6-5 to TRBJ1-1, with D possibly TRBD1 on 6 matching bases. From germline, CDR1 is MNHEY and CDR2 SVGAGI. This CDR3 is 14 amino acids long. Trimming removed 6 bases at V and 6 bases at J, with 17 bases between. The DNA for the CDR3 is TGTGCCAGCAGCCGAGACAGGTCTAGATCTGAAGCTTTCTTT. Amino acid sequence: CASSRDRSRSEAFF.

CDR3 residues: CASSFTHRGSDEAFF. The CDR3 DNA follows: TGTGCCAGCAGCTTTACCCACAGGGGCAGTGATGAAGCTTTCTTT. This sequence joins TRBV5-6 and TRBJ1-1; TRBD1 agrees at 7 bases. Germline CDR1 is SGHDT and CDR2 is YYEEEE. Unmatched junction bases numbered 11, after V lost 2 bases and J lost 7 bases. The CDR3 sequence is 15 residues long.

CDR3 amino acids: CASSLEGSGRAQETQYF. CDR3 in DNA: TGTGCCAGCAGCTTGGAGGGGAGCGGGAGAGCCCAAGAGACCCAGTACTTC. The chain employs TRBV5-8 and TRBJ2-5; 8 bases agree with TRBD2. The CDR3 is 17 amino acids. The V and J ends lost 0 bases and 1 base, in that order; junction bases with no gene match: 8. CDR1 and CDR2 from the germline V gene are SGHTS and YDEGEE.

The chain joins TRBV28 to TRBJ1-4; D unclear. In germline, CDR1 is MDHEN, CDR2 SYDVKM. V was clipped by 9 bases and J by 8 bases, with 19 bases between them. The CDR3 runs 14 residues. CDR3 region: CASRGLSGGEKLFF. DNA for the CDR3: TGTGCCAGTCGAGGTCTTTCCGGAGGGGAAAAACTGTTTTTT. Based on the CDR3 plus reference TRBV28 and TRBJ1-4, the full variable domain is DVKVTQSSRYLVKRTGEKVFLECVQDMDHENMFWYRQDPGLGLRLIYFSYDVKMKEKGDIPEGYSVSREKKERFSLILESASTNQTSMYLCASRGLSGGEKLFFGSGTQLSVL.

The rearrangement links TRBV2 to TRBJ2-1; 8 bases align to TRBD1. The germline CDR1 and CDR2 sequences are SNHLY and FYNNEI. V was pared by 8 bases and J by 4 bases, with 4 bases of the junction left unmatched. The CDR3 contains 13 residues. CDR3: CASSRQGYNEQFF. The CDR3 DNA sequence: TGTGCCAGCTCTAGACAGGGGTACAATGAGCAGTTCTTC.

This clone was observed a single time. The chain joins TRBV5-4 to TRBJ2-1; TRBD2 matches 7 bases. This CDR3 has 15 amino acids. Trimming removed 4 bases from V and 7 bases from J; junction bases left unmatched: 11. Germline lookup yields CDR1 SGHNT and CDR2 YYREEE (reference sequence). The CDR3 sequence: CASSRFWGGSNEQFF. As DNA, the CDR3 is TGTGCCAGCAGCCGGTTTTGGGGGGGAAGTAATGAGCAGTTCTTC.

The chain combines TRBV15 with TRBJ2-2; 8 bases align to TRBD1. This CDR3 is 16 amino acids long. With 3 bases clipped from V and 6 bases from J, the junction kept 9 bases outside the gene matches. Per germline, CDR1 LNHNV and CDR2 YYDKDF (reference sequence). The CDR3 reads CATSSVGQGGAGELFF. In nucleotides, the CDR3 is TGTGCCACCAGCAGCGTTGGACAGGGTGGAGCCGGGGAGCTGTTTTTT.

This clone was observed once. The V and J genes are TRBV14 and TRBJ1-2, with 9 bases aligning to TRBD1. Trimming removed 4 bases from V and 0 bases from J; junction bases left unmatched: 3. The length of the CDR3 is 15 residues. Germline V gene data show CDR1 as SGHDN and CDR2 as FVKESK. The CDR3 bases are TGTGCCAGCAGCCCGGGACAGGGATCTAACTATGGCTACACCTTC. It specifies CASSPGQGSNYGYTF.

This sequence joins TRBV10-3 and TRBJ2-5, with D possibly being TRBD2 (6 bases). The CDR3 totals 14 residues. Germline V gene sequence: CDR1 ENHRY, CDR2 SYGVKD. V was trimmed by 0 bases and J by 1 base, leaving 6 bases between them. CDR3 nucleotides: TGTGCCATCAGTGAGTCGGGACTCCAAGAGACCCAGTACTTC. It encodes CAISESGLQETQYF.

J is TRBJ2-5 and V is TRBV11-2; possible D gene TRBD2, 6 bases. The CDR3 runs to 16 residues. V lost 5 bases and J 2 bases, leaving 18 bases between the germline ends. Germline-derived CDR1 and CDR2 are SGHAT and FQNNGV. The CDR3 DNA reads as TGTGCCAGCAGCCGCTCTCCCTCGCGGGGACAAGAGACCCAGTACTTC. It specifies CASSRSPSRGQETQYF.

This chain uses TRBV30 with TRBJ1-4; 10 bases line up with TRBD1. Germline loops: CDR1 GTSNPN, CDR2 SVGIG (reference sequence). V was pared by 4 bases and J by 6 bases, with 5 bases of the junction left unmatched. The CDR3 has 14 amino acids. As DNA, the CDR3 is TGTGCCTGGACCTGGGGACAGGGGTATGAAAAACTGTTTTTT. As protein: CAWTWGQGYEKLFF.